One sample yielded the 8 T cell receptor beta chains listed below, sequenced in a study of blood T cell repertoires in COVID-19. Only in-frame clones appear in the TCRdb table, and some are missing; sequencing was by immunoSEQ multiplex PCR. The table includes about 270,000 clones, 86% detected once. The specimen was PBMCs or T cells enriched from blood (not recorded which). These receptors all stem from a woman between 18 and 30 years old who had recovered from COVID-19.

CDR3 sequence (DNA): TGTGCCAGCAGCCCCTCTAGGGGCAGCAGAGCAGATACGCAGTATTTT. This gives the protein CASSPSRGSRADTQYF. The gene calls are TRBV9 and TRBJ2-3, with D perhaps matching TRBD1 (5 bases). The CDR3 runs 16 residues. V was clipped by 4 bases and J by 4 bases, with 19 bases between them. Germline CDR1 is SGDLS and CDR2 is YYNGEE. Complete variable domain (other parts from reference TRBV9 and TRBJ2-3): DSGVTQTPKHLITATGQRVTLRCSPRSGDLSVYWYQQSLDQGLQFLIQYYNGEERAKGNILERFSAQQFPDLHSELNLSSLELGDSALYFCASSPSRGSRADTQYFGPGTRLTVL.

This sequence joins TRBV9 and TRBJ2-1; TRBD2 matches 13 bases. This CDR3 contains 15 residues. Germline CDR1 reads SGDLS; CDR2 reads YYNGEE. V was pared by 4 bases and J by 4 bases, with 2 bases of the junction left unmatched. CDR3 in amino acids: CASSPGLAGYNEQFF. CDR3 DNA: TGTGCCAGCAGCCCGGGACTAGCGGGGTACAATGAGCAGTTCTTC. The full variable domain, with the rest looked up from reference TRBV9 and TRBJ2-1, is DSGVTQTPKHLITATGQRVTLRCSPRSGDLSVYWYQQSLDQGLQFLIQYYNGEERAKGNILERFSAQQFPDLHSELNLSSLELGDSALYFCASSPGLAGYNEQFFGPGTRLTVL.

The chain combines TRBV28 with TRBJ2-2; possible D gene TRBD1, 6 bases. The germline V gene has CDR1 MDHEN and CDR2 SYDVKM. V lost 7 bases and J lost 4, with 13 bases in between. The CDR3 totals 14 residues. CDR3 amino acids: CASTGTRATGELFF. The CDR3 bases are TGTGCCAGCACTGGGACACGGGCCACCGGGGAGCTGTTTTTT.

The chain links TRBV6-5 to TRBJ2-5, with 7 nucleotides matching TRBD1. CDR3 length: 14 residues. Germline-derived CDR1 and CDR2 are MNHEY and SVGAGI. The ends lost 5 bases at V and 2 bases at J; junction bases unmatched: 5. The CDR3 DNA reads as TGTGCCAGCAGTCGGGGACAGCAACAAGAGACCCAGTACTTC. Encoded protein: CASSRGQQQETQYF.

V usage is TRBV28 and J usage is TRBJ2-3, with 8 bases matching TRBD2. The CDR3 sequence is 15 residues long. Trimming cost V 3 bases and J 5 bases; bases outside gene matches: 7. The V gene's germline CDR1 is MDHEN and CDR2 SYDVKM. The CDR3 spells CASSLTGGEGDTQYF. The CDR3 nucleotides read TGTGCCAGCAGTTTGACGGGAGGGGAGGGAGATACGCAGTATTTT.

This chain connects TRBV19 to TRBJ1-3; D not resolved. The CDR3 extends over 15 amino acids. Trimming took 3 bases from V and 0 from J, leaving 9 bases between them. The V gene's germline CDR1 is LNHDA and CDR2 SQIVND (reference sequence). The CDR3 reads CASSITANSGNTIYF. DNA for the CDR3: TGTGCCAGTAGTATTACAGCCAACTCTGGAAACACCATATATTTT.

The V gene is TRBV23-1, the J gene TRBJ2-6; 12 bases align to TRBD1. TRBV23-1 belongs to the ORF category, with a function that is uncertain. The CDR3 runs to 18 residues. The J segment lost 1 base and the V segment lost 6 bases, leaving 7 bases of the junction unmatched. The CDR3 DNA is TGCGCCAGCAGACCGGGACAGGGGGCTCTATCTGGGGCCAACGTCCTGACTTTC. It specifies CASRPGQGALSGANVLTF.

The V and J genes are TRBV12-3 or TRBV12-4 and TRBJ1-2; D is perhaps TRBD1 (6 bases). V was shortened by 5 bases and J by 4 bases, with 11 bases between the two germline ends. This CDR3 has 13 residues. The CDR3 loop is CASSQDSSYGYTF. CDR3 nucleotide sequence: TGTGCCAGCAGTCAGGACAGTTCCTATGGCTACACCTTC.